Listed below are T cell receptor beta chains from one sample, sequenced in a study of blood T cells in healthy people across ages. TCRdb reanalysed the 5' RACE reads using MiXCR and keeps one entry per CDR3 protein. Among about 2 million distinct CDR3 sequences, 40% to 55% were seen once, and the ten largest hold 2.1%. Sequencing used blood. The source of these receptors is a woman between 40 and 55 years old in good health. The CDR3 runs from the conserved cysteine through the conserved F or W. Size values are once, few and many counts, or a class for expanded clones, and some rows have none.

V gene: TRBV10-3; CDR3 length: 23; J gene: TRBJ2-3; clone size: NA; CDR3 protein: CAISAGLAGGHITRTHSTDTQYF
V gene: TRBV4-3; CDR3 length: 16; J gene: TRBJ1-2; clone size: few; CDR3 protein: CASSQDGNRANYGYTF
V gene: TRBV11-2; CDR3 length: 15; J gene: TRBJ2-7; clone size: NA; CDR3 protein: CASSLVRDRAYEQYF
V gene: TRBV28; CDR3 length: 13; J gene: TRBJ2-7; clone size: NA; CDR3 protein: CASTEQGPYEQYF
V gene: TRBV6-4; CDR3 length: 15; J gene: TRBJ2-3; clone size: few; CDR3 protein: CASSEEGVRTDTQYF
V gene: TRBV20-1; CDR3 length: 16; J gene: TRBJ2-1; clone size: NA; CDR3 protein: CSASGLAGGLYNEQFF
V gene: TRBV6-2/TRBV6-3; CDR3 length: 14; J gene: TRBJ2-7; clone size: NA; CDR3 protein: CASSHDRGAYEQYF
V gene: TRBV6-1; CDR3 length: 13; J gene: NA; clone size: few; CDR3 protein: CASSDRHLRTQYF
V gene: TRBV28; CDR3 length: 14; J gene: TRBJ2-3; clone size: NA; CDR3 protein: CASVGELSTDTQYF
V gene: TRBV7-2; CDR3 length: 19; J gene: TRBJ2-1; clone size: few; CDR3 protein: CASSLEKPLAGGPYNEQFF